The TCR beta chain described here comes from a study of control samples from healthy donors and cancer patients. This CDR3 has 12 residues. V lost 6 bases and J lost 6, with 11 bases in between. Germline V CDR1 and CDR2: SQVTM, ANQGSEA. The table came from immunoSEQ multiplex PCR; TCRdb's copy has only in-frame clones and leaves some out. This table has over 150,000 clones, 96% appearing once. The material sequenced was blood. The J gene is TRBJ2-2, the V gene TRBV29-1; possible D gene TRBD2, 6 bases. The receptor was derived from a young woman in good health. The CDR3 reads CSVEWGAGELFF. CDR3 nucleotide sequence: TGCAGCGTCGAATGGGGGGCCGGGGAGCTGTTTTTT.